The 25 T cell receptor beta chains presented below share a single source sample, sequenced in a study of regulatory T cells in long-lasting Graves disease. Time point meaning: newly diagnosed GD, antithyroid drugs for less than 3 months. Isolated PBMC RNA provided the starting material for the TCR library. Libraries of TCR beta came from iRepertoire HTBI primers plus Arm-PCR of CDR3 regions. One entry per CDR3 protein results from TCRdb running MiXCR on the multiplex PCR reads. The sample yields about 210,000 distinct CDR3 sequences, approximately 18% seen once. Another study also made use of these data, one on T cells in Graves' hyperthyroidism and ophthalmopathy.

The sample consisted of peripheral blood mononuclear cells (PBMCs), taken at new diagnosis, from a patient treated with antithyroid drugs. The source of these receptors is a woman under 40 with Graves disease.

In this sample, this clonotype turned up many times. The CDR3 DNA reads TGTGCCAGTAGTAGAGGGAGCTCTAATGAAAAACTGTTTTTT. This gives the protein CASSRGSSNEKLFF. This rearrangement joins TRBV19 to TRBJ1-4; D ambiguous. Between the trimmed V and J ends, which lost 4 bases and 3 bases, there was a span of 9 bases. The CDR3 loop spans 14 amino acids. Germline-derived CDR1 and CDR2 are LNHDA and SQIVND (reference sequence).

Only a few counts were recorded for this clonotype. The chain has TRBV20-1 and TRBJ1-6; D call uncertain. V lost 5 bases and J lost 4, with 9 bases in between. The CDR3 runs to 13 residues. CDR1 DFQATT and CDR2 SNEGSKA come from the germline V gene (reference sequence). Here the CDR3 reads CSAGEAYNSPLHF. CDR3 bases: TGCAGTGCTGGGGAGGCATATAATTCACCCCTCCACTTT.

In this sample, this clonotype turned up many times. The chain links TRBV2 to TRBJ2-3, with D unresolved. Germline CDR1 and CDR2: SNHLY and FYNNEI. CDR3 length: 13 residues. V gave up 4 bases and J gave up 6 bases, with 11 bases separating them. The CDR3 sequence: CASSGGFRDTQYF. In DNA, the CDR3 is TGTGCCAGCAGTGGCGGTTTTCGGGATACGCAGTATTTT. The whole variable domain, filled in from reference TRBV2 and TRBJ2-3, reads EPEVTQTPSHQVTQMGQEVILRCVPISNHLYFYWYRQILGQKVEFLVSFYNNEISEKSEIFDDQFSVERPDGSNFTLKIRSTKLEDSAMYFCASSGGFRDTQYFGPGTRLTVL.

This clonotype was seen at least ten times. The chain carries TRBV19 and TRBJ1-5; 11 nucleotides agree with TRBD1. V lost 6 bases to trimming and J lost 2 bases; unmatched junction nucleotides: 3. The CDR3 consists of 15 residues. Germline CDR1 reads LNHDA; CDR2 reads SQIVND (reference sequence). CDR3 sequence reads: CASRKGQGGNQPQHF. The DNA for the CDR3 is TGTGCCAGTAGAAAGGGACAGGGGGGCAATCAGCCCCAGCATTTT.

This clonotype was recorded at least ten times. DNA for the CDR3: TGTGCCACTGGACAGGCAGCAACCCGTAATTCACCCCTCCACTTT. It is translated as CATGQAATRNSPLHF. The gene calls are TRBV19 and TRBJ1-6; 7 bases map to TRBD1. The CDR3 has 15 amino acids. The V and J ends lost 10 bases and 6 bases, in that order; junction bases with no gene match: 12. Germline V gene data show CDR1 as LNHDA and CDR2 as SQIVND (reference sequence).

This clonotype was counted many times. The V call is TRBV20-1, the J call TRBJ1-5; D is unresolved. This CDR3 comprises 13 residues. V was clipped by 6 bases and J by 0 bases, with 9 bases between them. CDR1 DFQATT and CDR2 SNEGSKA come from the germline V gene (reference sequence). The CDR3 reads CSADGNSNQPQHF. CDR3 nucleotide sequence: TGCAGTGCCGACGGTAATAGCAATCAGCCCCAGCATTTT.

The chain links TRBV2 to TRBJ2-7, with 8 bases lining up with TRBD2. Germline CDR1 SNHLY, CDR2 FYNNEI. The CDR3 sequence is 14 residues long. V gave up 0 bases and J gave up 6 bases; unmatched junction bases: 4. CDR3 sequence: CASSEAVREGEQYF. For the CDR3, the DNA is TGTGCCAGCAGTGAAGCGGTCCGGGAGGGCGAGCAGTACTTC.

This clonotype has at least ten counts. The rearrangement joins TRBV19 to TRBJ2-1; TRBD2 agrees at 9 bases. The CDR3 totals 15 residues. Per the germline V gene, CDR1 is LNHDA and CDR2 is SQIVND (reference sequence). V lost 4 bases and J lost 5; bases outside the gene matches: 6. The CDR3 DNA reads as TGTGCCAGTAGTACCATAGCGGGGGTCGACAATGAGCAGTTCTTC. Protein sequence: CASSTIAGVDNEQFF.

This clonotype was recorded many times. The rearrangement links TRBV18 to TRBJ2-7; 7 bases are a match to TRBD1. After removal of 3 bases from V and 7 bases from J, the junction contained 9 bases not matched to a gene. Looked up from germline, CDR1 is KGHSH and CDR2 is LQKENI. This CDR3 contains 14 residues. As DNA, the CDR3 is TGTGCCAGCTCACCGACCCGGGACAGTGAGGAGCAGTACTTC. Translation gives CASSPTRDSEEQYF.

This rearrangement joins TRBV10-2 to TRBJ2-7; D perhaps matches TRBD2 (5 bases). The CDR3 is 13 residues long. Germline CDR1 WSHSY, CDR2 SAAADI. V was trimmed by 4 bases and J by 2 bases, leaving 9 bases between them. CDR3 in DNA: TGCGCCAGCAGTGTGGCGCGGGCCTACGAGCAGTACTTC. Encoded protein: CASSVARAYEQYF.

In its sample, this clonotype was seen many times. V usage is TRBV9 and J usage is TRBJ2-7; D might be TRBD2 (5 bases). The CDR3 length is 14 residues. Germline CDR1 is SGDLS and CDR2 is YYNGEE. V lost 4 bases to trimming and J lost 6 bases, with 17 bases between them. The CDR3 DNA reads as TGTGCCAGCAGCTTCCGATCAGAGGCGGGCGAGCAGTACTTC. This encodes CASSFRSEAGEQYF.

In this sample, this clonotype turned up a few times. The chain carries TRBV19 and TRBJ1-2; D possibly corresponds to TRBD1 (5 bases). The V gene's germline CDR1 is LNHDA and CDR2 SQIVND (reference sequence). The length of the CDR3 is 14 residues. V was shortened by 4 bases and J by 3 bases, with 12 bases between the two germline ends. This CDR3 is CASSTPGHHYGYTF. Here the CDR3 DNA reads TGTGCCAGTAGTACCCCGGGGCACCACTATGGCTACACCTTC.

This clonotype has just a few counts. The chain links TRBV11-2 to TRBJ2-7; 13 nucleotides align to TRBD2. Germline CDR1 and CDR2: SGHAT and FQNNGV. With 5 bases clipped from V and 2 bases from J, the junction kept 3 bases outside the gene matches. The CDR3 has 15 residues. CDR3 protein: CASSVTSGGPYEQYF. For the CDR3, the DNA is TGTGCCAGCAGCGTGACTAGCGGGGGGCCCTACGAGCAGTACTTC.

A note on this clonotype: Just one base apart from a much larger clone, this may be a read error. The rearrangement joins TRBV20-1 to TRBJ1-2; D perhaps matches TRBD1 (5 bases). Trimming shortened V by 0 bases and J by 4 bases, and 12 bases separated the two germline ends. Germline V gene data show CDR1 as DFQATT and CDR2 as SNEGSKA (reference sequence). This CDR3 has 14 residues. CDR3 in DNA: TGCAGTGCTAGAGATTCCAGGGTGCCCTATGGCTACACCTTC. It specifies CSARDSRVPYGYTF.

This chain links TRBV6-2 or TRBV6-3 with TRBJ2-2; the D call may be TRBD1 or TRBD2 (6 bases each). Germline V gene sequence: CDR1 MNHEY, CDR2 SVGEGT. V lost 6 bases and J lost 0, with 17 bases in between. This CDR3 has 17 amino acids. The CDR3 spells CASRLGGVVANTGELFF. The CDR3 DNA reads TGTGCCAGCAGATTGGGGGGCGTCGTCGCGAACACCGGGGAGCTGTTTTTT.

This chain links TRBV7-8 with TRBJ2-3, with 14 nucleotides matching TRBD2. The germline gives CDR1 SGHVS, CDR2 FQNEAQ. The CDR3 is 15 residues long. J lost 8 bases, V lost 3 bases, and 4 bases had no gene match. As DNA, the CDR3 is TGTGCCAGCAGCTTGACTAGCGGGGGGGGGGGTACGCAGTATTTT. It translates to CASSLTSGGGGTQYF.

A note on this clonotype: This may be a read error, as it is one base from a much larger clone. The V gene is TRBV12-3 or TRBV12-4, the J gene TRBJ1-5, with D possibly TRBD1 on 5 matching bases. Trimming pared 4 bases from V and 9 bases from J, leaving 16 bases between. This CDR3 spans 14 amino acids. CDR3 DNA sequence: TGTGCCAGCAGTTCAAGGGGCCTCCAGAGGCCCCAGCATTTT. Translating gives CASSSRGLQRPQHF.

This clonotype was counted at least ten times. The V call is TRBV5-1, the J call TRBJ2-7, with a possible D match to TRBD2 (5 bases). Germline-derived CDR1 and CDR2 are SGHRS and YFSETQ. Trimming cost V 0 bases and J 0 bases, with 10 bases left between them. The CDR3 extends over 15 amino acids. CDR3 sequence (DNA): TGCGCCAGCAGCTTGGTACGGGGTAGCTCCTACGAGCAGTACTTC. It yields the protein CASSLVRGSSYEQYF.

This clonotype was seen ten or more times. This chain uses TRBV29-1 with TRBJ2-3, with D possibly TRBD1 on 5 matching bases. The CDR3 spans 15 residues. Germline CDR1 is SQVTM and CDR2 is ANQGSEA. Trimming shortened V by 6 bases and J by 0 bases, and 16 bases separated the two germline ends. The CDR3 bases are TGCAGCGTCGCTATGACAGCGTCTAGCACAGATACGCAGTATTTT. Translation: CSVAMTASSTDTQYF.

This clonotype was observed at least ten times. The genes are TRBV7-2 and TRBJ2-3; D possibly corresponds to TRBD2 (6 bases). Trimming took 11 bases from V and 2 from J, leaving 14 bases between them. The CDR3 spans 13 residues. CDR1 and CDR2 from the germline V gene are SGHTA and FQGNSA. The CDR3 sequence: CAGGRGFTDTQYF. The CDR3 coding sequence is TGTGCCGGAGGGCGGGGCTTCACAGATACGCAGTATTTT.

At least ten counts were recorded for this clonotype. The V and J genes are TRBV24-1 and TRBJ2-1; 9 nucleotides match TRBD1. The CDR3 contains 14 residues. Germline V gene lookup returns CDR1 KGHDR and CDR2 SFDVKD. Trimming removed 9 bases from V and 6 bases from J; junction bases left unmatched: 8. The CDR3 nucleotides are TGTGCCACCGGCCGGACAGGGGCCCTCAATGAGCAGTTCTTC. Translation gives CATGRTGALNEQFF.

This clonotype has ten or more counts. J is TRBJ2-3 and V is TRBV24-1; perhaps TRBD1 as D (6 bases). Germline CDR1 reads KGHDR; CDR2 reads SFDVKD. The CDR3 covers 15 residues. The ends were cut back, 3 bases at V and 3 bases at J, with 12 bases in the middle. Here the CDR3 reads CATSDRDTPTDTQYF. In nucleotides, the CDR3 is TGTGCCACCAGTGATCGGGACACTCCGACAGATACGCAGTATTTT.

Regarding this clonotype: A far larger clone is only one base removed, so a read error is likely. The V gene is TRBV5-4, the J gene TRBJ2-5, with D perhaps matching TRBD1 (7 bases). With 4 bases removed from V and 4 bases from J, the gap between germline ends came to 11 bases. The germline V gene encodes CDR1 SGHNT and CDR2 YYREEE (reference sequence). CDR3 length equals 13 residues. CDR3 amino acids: CASSAGQRETQYF. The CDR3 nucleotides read TGTGCCAGCAGCGCGGGACAGAGAGAGACCCAGTACTTC.

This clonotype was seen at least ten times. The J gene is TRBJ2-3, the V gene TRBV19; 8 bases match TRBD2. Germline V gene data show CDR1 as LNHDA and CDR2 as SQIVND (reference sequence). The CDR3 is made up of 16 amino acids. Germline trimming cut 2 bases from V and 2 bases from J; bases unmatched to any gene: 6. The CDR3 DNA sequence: TGTGCCAGTAGTATATCGGCGGGAGGAAACACAGATACGCAGTATTTT. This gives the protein CASSISAGGNTDTQYF.

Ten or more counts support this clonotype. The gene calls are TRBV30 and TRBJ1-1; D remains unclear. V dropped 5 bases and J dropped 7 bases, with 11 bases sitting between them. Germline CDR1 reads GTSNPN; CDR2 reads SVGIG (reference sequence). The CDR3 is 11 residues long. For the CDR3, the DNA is TGTGCCTGGGATCACGACGATGAAGCTTTCTTT. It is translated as CAWDHDDEAFF.